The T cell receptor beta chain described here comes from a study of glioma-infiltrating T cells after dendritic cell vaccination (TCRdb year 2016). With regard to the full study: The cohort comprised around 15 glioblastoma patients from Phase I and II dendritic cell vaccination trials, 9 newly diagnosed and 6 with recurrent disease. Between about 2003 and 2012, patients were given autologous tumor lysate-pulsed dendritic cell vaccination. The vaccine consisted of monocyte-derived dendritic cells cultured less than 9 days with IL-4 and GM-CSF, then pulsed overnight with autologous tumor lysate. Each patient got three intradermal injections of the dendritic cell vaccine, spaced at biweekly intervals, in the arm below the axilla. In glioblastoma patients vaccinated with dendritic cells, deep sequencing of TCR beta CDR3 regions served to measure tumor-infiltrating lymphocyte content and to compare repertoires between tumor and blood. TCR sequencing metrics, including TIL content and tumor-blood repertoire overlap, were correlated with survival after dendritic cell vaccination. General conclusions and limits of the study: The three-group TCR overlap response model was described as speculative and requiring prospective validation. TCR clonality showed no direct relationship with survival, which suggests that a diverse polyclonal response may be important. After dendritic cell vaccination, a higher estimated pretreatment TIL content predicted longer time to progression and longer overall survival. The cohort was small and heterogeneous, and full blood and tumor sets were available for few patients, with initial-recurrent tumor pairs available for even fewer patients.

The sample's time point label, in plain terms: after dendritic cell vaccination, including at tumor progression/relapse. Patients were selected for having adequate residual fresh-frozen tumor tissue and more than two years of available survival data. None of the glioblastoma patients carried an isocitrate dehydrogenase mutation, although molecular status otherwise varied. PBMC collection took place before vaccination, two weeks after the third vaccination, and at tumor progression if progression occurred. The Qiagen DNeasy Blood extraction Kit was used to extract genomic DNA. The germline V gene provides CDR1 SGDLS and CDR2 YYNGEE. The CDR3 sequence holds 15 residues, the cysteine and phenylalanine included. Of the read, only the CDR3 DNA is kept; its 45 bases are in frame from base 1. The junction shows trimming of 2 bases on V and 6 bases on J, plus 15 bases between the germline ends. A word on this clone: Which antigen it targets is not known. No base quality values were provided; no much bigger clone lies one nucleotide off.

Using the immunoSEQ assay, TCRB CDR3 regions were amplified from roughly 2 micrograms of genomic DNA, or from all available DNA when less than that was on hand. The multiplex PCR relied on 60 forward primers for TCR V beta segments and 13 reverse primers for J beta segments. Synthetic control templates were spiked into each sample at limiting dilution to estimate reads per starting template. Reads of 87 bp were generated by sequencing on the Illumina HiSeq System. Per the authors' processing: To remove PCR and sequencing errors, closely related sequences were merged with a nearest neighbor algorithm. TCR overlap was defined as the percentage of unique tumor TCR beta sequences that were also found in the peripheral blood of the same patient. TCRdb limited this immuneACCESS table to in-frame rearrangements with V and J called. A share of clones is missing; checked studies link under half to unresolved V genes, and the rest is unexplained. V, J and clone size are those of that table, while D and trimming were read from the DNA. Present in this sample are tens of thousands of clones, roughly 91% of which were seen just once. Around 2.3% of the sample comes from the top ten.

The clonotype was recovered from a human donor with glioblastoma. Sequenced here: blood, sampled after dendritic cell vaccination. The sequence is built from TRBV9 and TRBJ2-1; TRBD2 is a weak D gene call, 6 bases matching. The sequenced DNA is TGTGCCAGCAGCGTTCTCGGGAGTATCTTCAATGAGCAGTTCTTC. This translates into CASSVLGSIFNEQFF.